The 21 T cell receptor beta chains reported below all come from one sample, sequenced in a study of a mutant IDH1 vaccine in newly diagnosed glioma. Time point defined: week 11, during vaccination. Vaccination comprised doses that each held 300 ug of mutant IDH1 20-mer peptide, plus topical imiquimod. Their recognized antigens are unknown. TCRdb keeps only in-frame clones here, not all; method: immunoSEQ multiplex PCR. The profile covers about 130,000 clones, with over 75% appearing a single time and under 5.5% taken by the ten largest. Specimen: PBMCs, collected from a glioma patient whose treatment included an IDH1 peptide vaccine. Every receptor here comes from a man between 35 and 55 years old with glioma.

The V gene is TRBV6-5, the J gene TRBJ2-1; weak D call: TRBD2 (5 bases). This CDR3 comprises 14 residues. Germline CDR1 reads MNHEY; CDR2 reads SVGAGI. V gave up 1 base and J gave up 4 bases, with 8 bases separating them. In DNA form, the CDR3 reads TGTGCCAGCAGTTACTTTGGGGAGTACAATGAGCAGTTCTTC. Its protein is CASSYFGEYNEQFF.

This clone showed up just once. The V call is TRBV5-1, the J call TRBJ1-2; D perhaps matches TRBD1 (6 bases). V was cut by 4 bases and J by 6 bases, with 13 bases left in between. Germline CDR1 and CDR2: SGHRS and YFSETQ. The CDR3 loop spans 13 amino acids. The CDR3 coding sequence is TGCGCCAGCAGCACCCCAGGGGACCATGGCTACACCTTC. Residues: CASSTPGDHGYTF.

The V and J genes are TRBV11-3 and TRBJ2-1; D not resolved. V gave up 5 bases and J gave up 1 base, with 6 bases separating them. The CDR3 consists of 13 residues. The V gene's germline CDR1 is SGHNT and CDR2 YENEEA. Here the CDR3 reads CASSPESYNEQFF. In DNA form, the CDR3 reads TGTGCCAGCAGCCCAGAGTCCTACAATGAGCAGTTCTTC. The full variable domain, with the rest looked up from reference TRBV11-3 and TRBJ2-1, is EAGVVQSPRYKIIEKKQPVAFWCNPISGHNTLYWYLQNLGQGPELLIRYENEEAVDDSQLPKDRFSAERLKGVDSTLKIQPAELGDSAVYLCASSPESYNEQFFGPGTRLTVL.

The chain recombines TRBV9 with TRBJ2-2; 7 bases are shared with TRBD2. The V segment lost 5 bases and the J segment 3 bases; nucleotides outside the gene matches: 16. Looked up from germline, CDR1 is SGDLS and CDR2 is YYNGEE. This CDR3 contains 18 residues. The chain's CDR3 is CASRVSSTGRADTGELFF. The CDR3 DNA is TGTGCCAGCAGGGTCTCGTCTACTGGGAGGGCCGACACCGGGGAGCTGTTTTTT.

The rearrangement links TRBV5-6 to TRBJ2-5; D remains ambiguous. The better agreement between TRBJ2-7 and the DNA end casts doubt on the J call. The CDR3 totals 12 residues. Germline V gene sequence: CDR1 SGHDT, CDR2 YYEEEE. CDR3: CASSLALYEQYF. The DNA for the CDR3 is TGTGCCAGCAGCCTGGCCTTGTACGAGCAGTACTTC.

The chain employs TRBV7-2 and TRBJ1-1; TRBD1 aligns across 9 bases. With V trimmed by 5 bases and J by 4 bases, 5 bases remained unmatched. From germline, CDR1 is SGHTA and CDR2 FQGNSA. The CDR3 runs 14 residues. CDR3 protein: CASSLTGGGTEAFF. CDR3 bases: TGTGCCAGCAGCCTAACAGGGGGCGGCACTGAAGCTTTCTTT.

The V call is TRBV5-1, the J call TRBJ2-1, with D perhaps TRBD2 (7 bases). V lost 3 bases to trimming and J lost 0 bases, with 13 bases between them. The CDR3 has 16 residues. Germline V gives CDR1 SGHRS, CDR2 YFSETQ. As DNA, the CDR3 is TGCGCCAGCAGCTCTCAGGCGGGGGCCTCCTACAATGAGCAGTTCTTC. It yields the protein CASSSQAGASYNEQFF.

The chain has TRBV5-1 and TRBJ1-1, with D possibly TRBD1 on 6 matching bases. The CDR3 runs 14 residues. Per the germline V gene, CDR1 is SGHRS and CDR2 is YFSETQ. Trimming pared 0 bases from V and 7 bases from J, leaving 13 bases between. CDR3 nucleotide sequence: TGCGCCAGCAGCTTGGCCGGGGGGCTGGGTGAAGCTTTCTTT. Translated, it gives CASSLAGGLGEAFF. Full variable domain (missing parts from reference TRBV5-1 and TRBJ1-1): KAGVTQTPRYLIKTRGQQVTLSCSPISGHRSVSWYQQTPGQGLQFLFEYFSETQRNKGNFPGRFSGRQFSNSRSEMNVSTLELGDSALYLCASSLAGGLGEAFFGQGTRLTVV.

The chain combines TRBV7-2 with TRBJ2-1, with D unresolved. The CDR3 runs to 14 residues. V was shortened by 8 bases and J by 0 bases, with 11 bases between the two germline ends. Germline V gene sequence: CDR1 SGHTA, CDR2 FQGNSA. CDR3: CASSAVGSYNEQFF. CDR3 DNA: TGTGCCAGCTCGGCCGTGGGCTCCTACAATGAGCAGTTCTTC.

This sequence joins TRBV5-5 and TRBJ2-1, with unresolved D. This CDR3 spans 15 amino acids. Germline V gene lookup returns CDR1 SGHKS and CDR2 YYEKEE (reference sequence). V was cut by 0 bases and J by 5 bases, with 12 bases left in between. CDR3 sequence reads: CASSLAAEVNNEQFF. The CDR3 DNA sequence: TGTGCCAGCAGCTTGGCGGCAGAGGTCAACAATGAGCAGTTCTTC.

The chain recombines TRBV6-6 with TRBJ2-5; 8 nucleotides align to TRBD1. The CDR3 is 13 residues long. With 6 bases clipped from V and 1 base from J, the junction kept 1 base outside the gene matches. The germline V gene has CDR1 MNHNY and CDR2 SVGAGI (reference sequence). As DNA, the CDR3 is TGTGCCAGCAGAGGGACAGGCCAAGAGACCCAGTACTTC. It encodes CASRGTGQETQYF.

This clone occurred once. The chain carries TRBV27 and TRBJ2-1, with 13 bases that match TRBD2. This CDR3 comprises 17 residues. CDR1 MNHEY and CDR2 SMNVEV come from the germline V gene (reference sequence). With 5 bases clipped from V and 1 base from J, the junction kept 5 bases outside the gene matches. The CDR3 bases are TGTGCCAGCAGTCGGACTAGCGGGAGTCCATCCTACAATGAGCAGTTCTTC. Translating gives CASSRTSGSPSYNEQFF.

The chain carries TRBV18 and TRBJ2-7; a weak D match, TRBD1 (5 bases). Germline-derived CDR1 and CDR2 are KGHSH and LQKENI. CDR3 length: 15 amino acids. Trimming removed 3 bases at V and 0 bases at J, with 12 bases between. The CDR3 here is CASSPWAGNSYEQYF. In nucleotides, the CDR3 is TGTGCCAGCTCACCCTGGGCAGGGAACTCCTACGAGCAGTACTTC.

The chain combines TRBV9 with TRBJ2-7, with D perhaps TRBD1 or TRBD2 (5 bases each). CDR3 length: 14 residues. Germline V CDR1 and CDR2: SGDLS, YYNGEE. V lost 0 bases and J lost 2, with 9 bases in between. CDR3 sequence: CASSVAQGPYEQYF. The CDR3 DNA reads TGTGCCAGCAGCGTAGCCCAGGGACCCTACGAGCAGTACTTC. Supplemented by reference TRBV9 and TRBJ2-7, the full variable domain reads DSGVTQTPKHLITATGQRVTLRCSPRSGDLSVYWYQQSLDQGLQFLIQYYNGEERAKGNILERFSAQQFPDLHSELNLSSLELGDSALYFCASSVAQGPYEQYFGPGTRLTVT.

The chain recombines TRBV6-5 with TRBJ1-6; D is ambiguous. The CDR3 has 15 amino acids. The V gene's germline CDR1 is MNHEY and CDR2 SVGAGI. The V end lost 7 bases, the J end lost 0 bases, and 10 bases lay between the germline ends. In DNA form, the CDR3 reads TGTGCCAGCACCGCCCGGAGCTCCTATAATTCACCCCTCCACTTT. It yields the protein CASTARSSYNSPLHF.

The rearrangement links TRBV7-6 to TRBJ1-1; tentatively, D is TRBD1 (6 bases). The CDR3 is 14 amino acids. The germline V gene has CDR1 SGHVS and CDR2 FNYEAQ. V was trimmed by 5 bases and J by 6 bases, leaving 16 bases between them. The CDR3 bases are TGTGCCAGCAGCGCCTGGACAGATTTCGCTGAAGCTTTCTTT. As protein: CASSAWTDFAEAFF.

The J gene is TRBJ1-1, the V gene TRBV4-3, with D perhaps TRBD1 (6 bases). V lost 0 bases and J lost 2, with 10 bases in between. This CDR3 has 15 residues. The germline CDR1 and CDR2 sequences are LGHNA and YSLEER. The CDR3 nucleotides are TGCGCCAGCAGCCAAGACTGGGGGCAAAACACTGAAGCTTTCTTT. This translates into CASSQDWGQNTEAFF.

The genes are TRBV7-2 and TRBJ1-5; D is unclear. Germline values: CDR1 SGHTA, CDR2 FQGNSA. V lost 1 base and J lost 0, with 10 bases in between. The CDR3 loop spans 16 amino acids. CDR3 DNA sequence: TGTGCCAGCAGCTTAGTTGGTCAGCATAGCAATCAGCCCCAGCATTTT. As protein: CASSLVGQHSNQPQHF.

The rearrangement links TRBV11-2 to TRBJ2-5; TRBD1 matches at 8 bases. Germline V gene sequence: CDR1 SGHAT, CDR2 FQNNGV. This CDR3 spans 16 amino acids. V dropped 1 base and J dropped 4; count of bases not matched to a gene: 8. This CDR3 is CASSLGVGTGGETQYF. The DNA for the CDR3 is TGTGCCAGCAGCTTAGGGGTAGGCACAGGGGGAGAGACCCAGTACTTC.

The CDR3 nucleotides read TGTGCCAGCAGTTACTCTTGGGACGGTACCTACGAGCAGTACTTC. This translates into CASSYSWDGTYEQYF. This chain connects TRBV6-5 to TRBJ2-7; the D call may be TRBD1 or TRBD2 (5 bases each). Trimming cost V 0 bases and J 2 bases, with 11 bases left between them. In germline, CDR1 is MNHEY, CDR2 SVGAGI. This CDR3 spans 15 amino acids.

There are a few counts of this clone. V gene TRBV4-3 combines with J gene TRBJ2-2, with TRBD2 identical over 8 bases. Germline CDR1 reads LGHNA; CDR2 reads YSLEER. This CDR3 is built from 14 residues. Trimming cost V 2 bases and J 6 bases; bases outside gene matches: 2. The CDR3 nucleotides are TGCGCCAGCAGCCAACGAGCGGGAGCCGGGGAGCTGTTTTTT. Protein product: CASSQRAGAGELFF.